What follows are 31 T cell receptor beta chains derived from one specimen sequenced in a study of cytomegalovirus exposure and HLA in healthy donors. The PCR used 60 Vbeta and 13 Jbeta primers. Generated by immunoSEQ multiplex PCR, the TCRdb table keeps only in-frame clones and is missing some. Of around 140,000 clones listed, roughly 85% are singletons. The material sequenced was PBMCs. The receptors stem from a man aged 40-49 years in good health and CMV-seronegative.

The chain is built from TRBV6-5 and TRBJ1-3; the D is unclear. The CDR3 has 15 amino acids. The V end was cut by 6 bases, the J end by 0 bases, with 12 bases between. Germline CDR1 MNHEY, CDR2 SVGAGI. CDR3 sequence reads: CASSRFGSSGNTIYF. CDR3 sequence (DNA): TGTGCCAGCAGCCGGTTTGGGAGCTCTGGAAACACCATATATTTT.

The chain recombines TRBV29-1 with TRBJ2-1; the match to TRBD2 covers 14 bases. The germline gives CDR1 SQVTM, CDR2 ANQGSEA. The CDR3 consists of 13 residues. The ends lost 8 bases at V and 7 bases at J; junction bases unmatched: 4. CDR3: CSLGTSGSNEQFF. CDR3 nucleotide sequence: TGCAGCCTTGGGACTAGCGGGAGTAATGAGCAGTTCTTC.

The genes are TRBV2 and TRBJ2-7; D gene ambiguous. CDR1 SNHLY and CDR2 FYNNEI come from the germline V gene. The CDR3 extends over 13 amino acids. V shed 5 bases and J shed 0 bases, with 8 bases lying between them. The CDR3 reads CASSIESSYEQYF. DNA for the CDR3: TGTGCCAGCAGTATCGAGAGCTCCTACGAGCAGTACTTC.

The J gene is TRBJ2-1, the V gene TRBV25-1, with 8 bases that match TRBD2. Germline V lookup: CDR1 MGHDK, CDR2 SYGVNS. The CDR3 is 17 amino acids. The trim removed 0 bases at V and 6 bases at J, leaving 10 bases unmatched. CDR3 nucleotide sequence: TGTGCCAGCAGTGAATACTTTTTGGGACTAGACCCCAATGAGCAGTTCTTC. This codes for CASSEYFLGLDPNEQFF.

Only one count was recorded for this clone. The rearrangement joins TRBV28 to TRBJ2-7, with TRBD1 as a possible D gene (6 bases). Germline V gene data show CDR1 as MDHEN and CDR2 as SYDVKM. The CDR3 spans 14 residues. Trimming pared 3 bases from V and 2 bases from J, leaving 11 bases between. DNA for the CDR3: TGTGCCAGCAGTTTCCTGGGGGACACCTACGAGCAGTACTTC. This translates into CASSFLGDTYEQYF. The complete variable domain, with remaining parts taken from reference TRBV28 and TRBJ2-7, reads DVKVTQSSRYLVKRTGEKVFLECVQDMDHENMFWYRQDPGLGLRLIYFSYDVKMKEKGDIPEGYSVSREKKERFSLILESASTNQTSMYLCASSFLGDTYEQYFGPGTRLTVT.

The chain joins TRBV7-9 to TRBJ2-4; TRBD1 is a possible D gene (6 bases). The CDR3 runs to 13 residues. Trimming stripped 6 bases from V and 4 bases from J, with 10 bases between. Germline CDR1 and CDR2: SEHNR and FQNEAQ (reference sequence). The CDR3 sequence is CASRPGQKNIQYF. The CDR3 DNA sequence: TGTGCCAGCAGGCCGGGACAAAAAAACATTCAGTACTTC.

The CDR3: CSAFLGTQYF. CDR3 in DNA: TGCAGTGCCTTTCTCGGGACCCAGTACTTC. The genes are TRBV20-1 and TRBJ2-5, with no clear D. V was pared by 6 bases and J by 7 bases, with 9 bases between. Per the germline V gene, CDR1 is DFQATT and CDR2 is SNEGSKA (reference sequence). The length of the CDR3 is 10 residues.

The rearrangement uses TRBV28 and TRBJ2-7; 10 bases map to TRBD1. This CDR3 is built from 14 residues. V lost 5 bases, J lost 3 bases, and 4 bases stayed unmatched. Germline CDR1 reads MDHEN; CDR2 reads SYDVKM. The CDR3 spells CASSARDRGYEQYF. CDR3 coding DNA: TGTGCCAGCAGTGCCCGGGACAGGGGCTACGAGCAGTACTTC. Looking up the rest from reference TRBV28 and TRBJ2-7 gives the full variable domain: DVKVTQSSRYLVKRTGEKVFLECVQDMDHENMFWYRQDPGLGLRLIYFSYDVKMKEKGDIPEGYSVSREKKERFSLILESASTNQTSMYLCASSARDRGYEQYFGPGTRLTVT.

The V call is TRBV2, the J call TRBJ1-5; 10 bases are a match to TRBD1. J was trimmed by 4 bases and V by 4 bases; bases with no gene match: 13. The CDR3 loop spans 18 amino acids. Germline assignment: CDR1 SNHLY and CDR2 FYNNEI. The CDR3, as DNA: TGTGCCAGCAGTGGTGGCTCGACAGGGGGCTTGGGTAATCAGCCCCAGCATTTT. Protein: CASSGGSTGGLGNQPQHF.

The chain recombines TRBV27 with TRBJ1-2; TRBD1 aligns across 9 bases. After removal of 6 bases from V and 8 bases from J, the junction contained 10 bases not matched to a gene. The CDR3 contains 14 residues. Per the germline V gene, CDR1 is MNHEY and CDR2 is SMNVEV (reference sequence). The CDR3 loop reads CASSLTGGFRGYTF. The DNA of the CDR3 is TGTGCCAGCAGCCTTACAGGGGGCTTCAGGGGCTACACCTTC.

J is TRBJ2-1 and V is TRBV2, with D possibly being TRBD2 (5 bases). CDR1 and CDR2 (germline): SNHLY, FYNNEI. The CDR3 consists of 14 residues. The ends were cut back, 3 bases at V and 6 bases at J, with 12 bases in the middle. The CDR3 DNA reads TGTGCCAGCAGTGAGCTAGCCAAGGGCAATGAGCAGTTCTTC. Translation: CASSELAKGNEQFF.

V and J are TRBV29-1 and TRBJ2-7; possibly TRBD2 for D (5 bases). The CDR3 is 13 amino acids. The germline V and J ends were trimmed by 7 bases and 7 bases, with 20 bases remaining between them. Germline V gene lookup returns CDR1 SQVTM and CDR2 ANQGSEA. DNA of the CDR3: TGCAGCGGCTCCGGGCCCCTGGGAGAAGAGCAGTACTTC. Protein sequence: CSGSGPLGEEQYF.

In its sample, this clone was seen once. V and J are TRBV7-2 and TRBJ2-3; 13 bases line up with TRBD2. The CDR3 covers 16 residues. The trim removed 5 bases at V and 4 bases at J, leaving 6 bases unmatched. Germline values: CDR1 SGHTA, CDR2 FQGNSA. The DNA of the CDR3 is TGTGCCAGCAGCCCCCGACTAGCGGGAGGACCAGATACGCAGTATTTT. It yields the protein CASSPRLAGGPDTQYF. Complete variable domain (other parts from reference TRBV7-2 and TRBJ2-3): GAGVSQSPSNKVTEKGKDVELRCDPISGHTALYWYRQSLGQGLEFLIYFQGNSAPDKSGLPSDRFSAERTGGSVSTLTIQRTQQEDSAVYLCASSPRLAGGPDTQYFGPGTRLTVL.

As concerns this clone: At one end, the junction sequence differs from germline, possibly due to a read error. CDR3 nucleotides: TGTTCCAGCAGCATCGGACAGGGTTACGAGCAGTACTTC. Encoded protein: CSSSIGQGYEQYF. The chain recombines TRBV7-9 with TRBJ2-7, with 8 bases matching TRBD1. Germline V CDR1 and CDR2: SEHNR, FQNEAQ (reference sequence). The CDR3 is 13 amino acids.

The table lists this clone with a few counts. One end of the junction does not line up with germline, which may come from a read error. V and J are TRBV7-9 and TRBJ1-1; weak D call: TRBD1 (5 bases). CDR1 and CDR2 from the germline V gene are SEHNR and FQNEAQ (reference sequence). The CDR3 spans 17 residues. For the CDR3, the DNA is TGTTCCAGCAGCTTAGCGTTGGGGGGGGTATCAAAGGCTGAAGCTTTCTTT. Translating it yields CSSSLALGGVSKAEAFF.

This chain connects TRBV28 to TRBJ1-4; the match to TRBD1 covers 8 bases. The CDR3 runs to 13 residues. From germline, CDR1 is MDHEN and CDR2 SYDVKM. The V gene end was trimmed by 6 bases and the J gene end by 8 bases; junction bases not matched to a gene: 5. The DNA for the CDR3 is TGTGCCAGCAGGGACAGGGTGCAGGAAAAACTGTTTTTT. It is translated as CASRDRVQEKLFF. Drawing the rest from reference TRBV28 and TRBJ1-4, the complete variable domain is DVKVTQSSRYLVKRTGEKVFLECVQDMDHENMFWYRQDPGLGLRLIYFSYDVKMKEKGDIPEGYSVSREKKERFSLILESASTNQTSMYLCASRDRVQEKLFFGSGTQLSVL.

This clone was observed a few times. The chain combines TRBV2 with TRBJ2-3; D might be TRBD2 (5 bases). With 5 bases removed from V and 5 bases from J, the gap between germline ends came to 5 bases. Germline V lookup: CDR1 SNHLY, CDR2 FYNNEI. This CDR3 contains 11 residues. The CDR3 sequence: CASSRGDTQYF. In nucleotides, the CDR3 is TGTGCCAGCAGTCGGGGAGATACGCAGTATTTT.

This clone was counted a single time. V and J are TRBV7-9 and TRBJ2-5, with TRBD2 as a possible D gene (5 bases). CDR3 length: 15 residues. Germline V gives CDR1 SEHNR, CDR2 FQNEAQ (reference sequence). Trimming left V 5 bases short and J 0 bases short, with 13 bases between. CDR3 DNA sequence: TGTGCCAGCAGCCTCCCGGGGTGGGACCAAGAGACCCAGTACTTC. Protein product: CASSLPGWDQETQYF.

This clone was seen just once. The genes are TRBV7-9 and TRBJ2-3; 11 bases align to TRBD2. CDR3 length: 18 residues. Germline V gene sequence: CDR1 SEHNR, CDR2 FQNEAQ (reference sequence). After removal of 4 bases from V and 0 bases from J, the junction contained 9 bases not matched to a gene. CDR3 DNA sequence: TGTGCCAGCAGCTGGCGGCCTAGCGGGGGGCCCAGCACAGATACGCAGTATTTT. It codes for CASSWRPSGGPSTDTQYF.

The chain is built from TRBV7-2 and TRBJ2-1; 9 bases line up with TRBD2. The CDR3 is 17 residues long. V shed 1 base, J shed 1 base, and the junction held 5 bases outside the gene matches. Germline CDR1 SGHTA, CDR2 FQGNSA. CDR3 sequence reads: CASSLEGLAGSYNEQFF. The CDR3 DNA is TGTGCCAGCAGCTTAGAAGGGCTAGCGGGGTCCTACAATGAGCAGTTCTTC.

V and J are TRBV4-3 and TRBJ1-4; 8 bases align to TRBD1. This CDR3 comprises 15 residues. V lost 4 bases and J lost 7; bases outside the gene matches: 8. CDR1 is LGHNA and CDR2 is YSLEER in the germline V gene. CDR3 in amino acids: CASSPGDRNGEKLFF. The CDR3 DNA sequence: TGCGCCAGCAGCCCGGGGGACAGGAATGGTGAAAAACTGTTTTTT.

The chain recombines TRBV7-8 with TRBJ2-5; 7 bases align to TRBD1. TRBJ2-7 matches the DNA end more closely, so the J call is doubtful. Germline-derived CDR1 and CDR2 are SGHVS and FQNEAQ. The CDR3 consists of 16 residues. CDR3 bases: TGTGCCAGCGTCCGAGGGGGCAGGGACAACCTCTACGAGCAGTACTTC. It translates to CASVRGGRDNLYEQYF.

This clone was seen a handful of times. This chain connects TRBV25-1 to TRBJ2-2; 10 bases match TRBD1. Germline loops: CDR1 MGHDK, CDR2 SYGVNS. CDR3 size: 15 residues. The V and J ends lost 3 bases and 5 bases, in that order; junction bases with no gene match: 3. The CDR3 spells CASSDDRGRTGELFF. CDR3 nucleotide sequence: TGTGCCAGCAGTGACGACAGGGGGCGAACCGGGGAGCTGTTTTTT.

The chain joins TRBV2 to TRBJ1-1; D remains unclear. The CDR3 is 11 residues long. The V end lost 7 bases, the J end lost 7 bases, and 10 bases lay between the germline ends. From germline, CDR1 is SNHLY and CDR2 FYNNEI. CDR3 sequence (DNA): TGTGCCAGCAAGGAGACGGATGAAGCTTTCTTT. It is translated as CASKETDEAFF. The full variable domain, rest sourced from reference TRBV2 and TRBJ1-1, is EPEVTQTPSHQVTQMGQEVILRCVPISNHLYFYWYRQILGQKVEFLVSFYNNEISEKSEIFDDQFSVERPDGSNFTLKIRSTKLEDSAMYFCASKETDEAFFGQGTRLTVV.

The chain has TRBV13 and TRBJ2-7; 11 bases line up with TRBD2. The CDR3 is made up of 18 amino acids. V was clipped by 2 bases and J by 3 bases; unmatched bases: 12. Looked up from germline, CDR1 is PRHDT and CDR2 is FYEKMQ (reference sequence). The CDR3 DNA sequence: TGTGCCAGCAGCTTACCCCGGGGAGAACTAGCGGGAGACTACGAGCAGTACTTC. Translation: CASSLPRGELAGDYEQYF.

This chain links TRBV7-2 with TRBJ1-2; D gene uncertain. V lost 1 base and J 4 bases, leaving 10 bases between the germline ends. Germline V gene data show CDR1 as SGHTA and CDR2 as FQGNSA. The CDR3 contains 14 residues. The CDR3 coding sequence is TGTGCCAGCAGCTTAGACCTAGCCGGCTATGGCTACACCTTC. It specifies CASSLDLAGYGYTF.

V and J are TRBV7-6 and TRBJ2-1; 14 nucleotides line up with TRBD2. Germline CDR1 and CDR2: SGHVS and FNYEAQ. V dropped 5 bases and J dropped 4; count of bases not matched to a gene: 19. The CDR3 has 21 amino acids. In nucleotides, the CDR3 is TGTGCCAGCAGCCTGGGCCGGAAGACTAGCGGGGGGGTCTTCACTTACAATGAGCAGTTCTTC. It translates to CASSLGRKTSGGVFTYNEQFF.

This chain uses TRBV30 with TRBJ1-2; 7 bases fit TRBD1. The CDR3 is 14 residues long. The V gene end was trimmed by 7 bases and the J gene end by 2 bases; junction bases not matched to a gene: 10. Germline V gives CDR1 GTSNPN, CDR2 SVGIG (reference sequence). CDR3 nucleotide sequence: TGTGCCTCGAACCGGGACAGCTTAAACTATGGCTACACCTTC. Translation: CASNRDSLNYGYTF.

As concerns this clone: The junction does not match germline at one end; this may be a read error. V is TRBV7-9 and J is TRBJ2-7; D remains ambiguous. This CDR3 spans 12 amino acids. Germline V gene lookup returns CDR1 SEHNR and CDR2 FQNEAQ (reference sequence). The CDR3 coding sequence is TGTTCCAGCAGCCAAGGCCCGACAGAGCAGTACTTC. Amino acids: CSSSQGPTEQYF.

This clone was recorded only once. The CDR3 loop is CASSLGRGSSTGTGELFF. For the CDR3, the DNA is TGCGCCAGCAGCTTGGGGCGAGGTTCAAGCACGGGCACCGGGGAGCTGTTTTTT. The V call is TRBV5-1, the J call TRBJ2-2; D uncertain. V was shortened by 0 bases and J by 4 bases, with 19 bases between the two germline ends. This CDR3 is built from 18 residues. Per the germline V gene, CDR1 is SGHRS and CDR2 is YFSETQ.

The chain is built from TRBV9 and TRBJ1-2; the match to TRBD1 covers 7 bases. Trimming took 2 bases from V and 3 from J; bases not matched to a gene: 4. Germline-derived CDR1 and CDR2 are SGDLS and YYNGEE. The CDR3 spans 14 residues. The DNA of the CDR3 is TGTGCCAGCAGCGTGACAGGGTCTGACTATGGCTACACCTTC. Its translation is CASSVTGSDYGYTF.